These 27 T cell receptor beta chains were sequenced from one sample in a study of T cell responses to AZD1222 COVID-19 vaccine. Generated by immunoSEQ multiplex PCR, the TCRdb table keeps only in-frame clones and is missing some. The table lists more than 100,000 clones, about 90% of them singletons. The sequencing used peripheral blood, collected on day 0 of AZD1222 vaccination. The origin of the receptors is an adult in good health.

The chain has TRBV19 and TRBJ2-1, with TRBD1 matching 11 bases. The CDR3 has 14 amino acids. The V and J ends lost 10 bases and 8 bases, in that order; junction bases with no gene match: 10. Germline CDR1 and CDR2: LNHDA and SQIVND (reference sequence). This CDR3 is CATSRDRGIDEQFF. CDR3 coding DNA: TGTGCCACCTCCCGGGACAGGGGGATCGATGAGCAGTTCTTC.

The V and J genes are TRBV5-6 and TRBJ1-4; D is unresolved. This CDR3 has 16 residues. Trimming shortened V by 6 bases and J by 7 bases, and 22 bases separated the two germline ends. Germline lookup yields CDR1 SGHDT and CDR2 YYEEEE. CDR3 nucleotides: TGTGCCAGCAAAAGTGACGACGTGTCGTGGGTTGAAAAACTGTTTTTT. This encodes CASKSDDVSWVEKLFF.

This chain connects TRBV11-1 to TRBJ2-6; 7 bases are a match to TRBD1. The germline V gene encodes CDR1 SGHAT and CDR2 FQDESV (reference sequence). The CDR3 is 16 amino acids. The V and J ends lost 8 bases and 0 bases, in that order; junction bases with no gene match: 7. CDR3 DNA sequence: TGTGCCAGCTTATCGACAGGGAGCTCTGGGGCCAACGTCCTGACTTTC. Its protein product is CASLSTGSSGANVLTF.

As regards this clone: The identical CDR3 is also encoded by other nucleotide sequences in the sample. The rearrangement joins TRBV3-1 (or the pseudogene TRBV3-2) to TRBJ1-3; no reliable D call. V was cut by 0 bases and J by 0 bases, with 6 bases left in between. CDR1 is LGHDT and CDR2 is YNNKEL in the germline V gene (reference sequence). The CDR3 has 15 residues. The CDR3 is CASSQDTVSGNTIYF. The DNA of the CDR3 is TGTGCCAGCAGCCAAGATACAGTCTCTGGAAACACCATATATTTT.

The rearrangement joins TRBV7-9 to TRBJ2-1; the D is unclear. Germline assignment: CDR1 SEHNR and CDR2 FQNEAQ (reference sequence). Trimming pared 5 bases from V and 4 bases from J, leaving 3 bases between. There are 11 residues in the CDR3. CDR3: CASSGYNEQFF. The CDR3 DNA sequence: TGTGCCAGCAGCGGTTACAATGAGCAGTTCTTC.

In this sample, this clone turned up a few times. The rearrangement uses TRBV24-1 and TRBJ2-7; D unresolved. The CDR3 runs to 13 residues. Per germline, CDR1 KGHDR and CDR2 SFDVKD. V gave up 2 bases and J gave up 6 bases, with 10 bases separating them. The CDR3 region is CATSDSTKVEQYF. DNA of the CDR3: TGTGCCACCAGTGATTCGACGAAGGTCGAGCAGTACTTC.

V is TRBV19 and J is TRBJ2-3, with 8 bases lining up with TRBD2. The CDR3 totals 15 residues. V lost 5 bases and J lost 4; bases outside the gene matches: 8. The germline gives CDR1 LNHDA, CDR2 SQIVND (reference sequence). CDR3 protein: CASSFPAGGPDTQYF. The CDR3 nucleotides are TGTGCCAGTAGTTTCCCGGCGGGGGGCCCAGATACGCAGTATTTT.

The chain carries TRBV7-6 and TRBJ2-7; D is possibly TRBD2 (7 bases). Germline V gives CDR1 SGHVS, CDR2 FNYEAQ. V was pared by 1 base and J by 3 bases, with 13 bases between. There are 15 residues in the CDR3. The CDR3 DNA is TGTGCCAGCAGCTTAGTTGGGGGCGGGAGCTACGAGCAGTACTTC. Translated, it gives CASSLVGGGSYEQYF.

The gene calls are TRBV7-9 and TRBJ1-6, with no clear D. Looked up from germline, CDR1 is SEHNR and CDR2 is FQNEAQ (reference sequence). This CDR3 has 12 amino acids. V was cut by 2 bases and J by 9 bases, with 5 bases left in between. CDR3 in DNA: TGTGCCAGCAGCTTACTTGCTTCACCCCTCCACTTT. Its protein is CASSLLASPLHF.

The CDR3 spells CASSRWGTDTQYF. In nucleotides, the CDR3 is TGTGCCAGCAGCAGGTGGGGGACAGATACGCAGTATTTT. The V gene is TRBV7-2, the J gene TRBJ2-3, with D perhaps being TRBD1 or TRBD2 (5 bases each). Deletions cut 5 bases from V and 3 bases from J, with 9 bases between. This CDR3 comprises 13 residues. Germline CDR1 reads SGHTA; CDR2 reads FQGNSA.

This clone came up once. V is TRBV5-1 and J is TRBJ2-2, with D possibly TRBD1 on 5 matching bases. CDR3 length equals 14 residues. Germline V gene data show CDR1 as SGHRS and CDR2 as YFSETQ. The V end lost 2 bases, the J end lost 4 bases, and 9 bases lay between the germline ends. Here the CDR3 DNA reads TGCGCCAGCAGCTTCACAGGCCCCACCGGGGAGCTGTTTTTT. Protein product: CASSFTGPTGELFF.

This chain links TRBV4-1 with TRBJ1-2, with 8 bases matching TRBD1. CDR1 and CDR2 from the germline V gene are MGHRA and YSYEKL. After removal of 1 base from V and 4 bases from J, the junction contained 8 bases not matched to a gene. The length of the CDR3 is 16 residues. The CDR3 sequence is CASSQVFQGAIYGYTF. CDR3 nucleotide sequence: TGCGCCAGCAGCCAAGTGTTTCAGGGGGCAATCTATGGCTACACCTTC.

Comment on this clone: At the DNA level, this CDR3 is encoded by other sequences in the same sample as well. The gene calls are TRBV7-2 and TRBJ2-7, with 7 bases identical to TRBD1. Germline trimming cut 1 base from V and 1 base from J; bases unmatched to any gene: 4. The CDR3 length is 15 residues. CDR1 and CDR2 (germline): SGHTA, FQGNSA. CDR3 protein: CASSLGGTVSYEQYF. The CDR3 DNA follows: TGTGCCAGCAGCTTAGGGGGGACAGTATCCTACGAGCAGTACTTC.

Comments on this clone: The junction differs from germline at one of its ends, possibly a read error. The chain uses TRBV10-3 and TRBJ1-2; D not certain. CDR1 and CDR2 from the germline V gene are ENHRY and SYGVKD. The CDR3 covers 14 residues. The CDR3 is CAISELQTNYSYTF. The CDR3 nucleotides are TGTGCCATCAGTGAGTTACAAACCAACTATAGCTACACCTTC.

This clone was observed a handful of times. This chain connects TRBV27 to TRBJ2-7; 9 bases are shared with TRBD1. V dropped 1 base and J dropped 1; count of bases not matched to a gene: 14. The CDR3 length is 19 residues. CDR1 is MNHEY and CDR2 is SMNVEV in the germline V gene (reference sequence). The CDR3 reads CASSLLDPPWDRVSYEQYF. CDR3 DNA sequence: TGTGCCAGCAGTTTATTAGATCCCCCGTGGGACAGGGTTTCCTACGAGCAGTACTTC.

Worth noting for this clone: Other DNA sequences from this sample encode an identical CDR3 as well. CDR3 coding DNA: TGTGCCAGCAGTTTTGTGGGGGAGACCCAGTACTTC. As protein: CASSFVGETQYF. This chain joins TRBV27 and TRBJ2-5; no clear D gene. The germline gives CDR1 MNHEY, CDR2 SMNVEV (reference sequence). V gave up 3 bases and J gave up 5 bases, with 7 bases separating them. This CDR3 comprises 12 residues.

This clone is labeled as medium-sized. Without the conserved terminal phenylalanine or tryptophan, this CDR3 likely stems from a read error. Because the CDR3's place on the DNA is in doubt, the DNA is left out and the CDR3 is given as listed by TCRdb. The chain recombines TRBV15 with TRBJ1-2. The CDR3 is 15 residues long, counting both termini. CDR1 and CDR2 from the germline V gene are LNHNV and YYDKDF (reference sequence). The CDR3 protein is CATSRDWGSAERLLI.

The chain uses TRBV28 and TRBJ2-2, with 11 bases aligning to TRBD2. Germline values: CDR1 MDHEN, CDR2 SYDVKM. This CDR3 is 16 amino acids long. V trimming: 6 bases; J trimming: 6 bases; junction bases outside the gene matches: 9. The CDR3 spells CASSPPNSGRAGELFF. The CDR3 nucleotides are TGTGCCAGCAGCCCCCCCAATAGCGGGAGGGCCGGGGAGCTGTTTTTT.

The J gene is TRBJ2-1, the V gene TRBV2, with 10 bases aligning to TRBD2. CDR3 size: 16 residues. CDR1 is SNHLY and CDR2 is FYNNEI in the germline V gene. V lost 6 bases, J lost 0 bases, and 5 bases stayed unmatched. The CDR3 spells CASRERGGISYNEQFF. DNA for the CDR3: TGTGCCAGCAGGGAGCGGGGGGGCATCTCCTACAATGAGCAGTTCTTC.

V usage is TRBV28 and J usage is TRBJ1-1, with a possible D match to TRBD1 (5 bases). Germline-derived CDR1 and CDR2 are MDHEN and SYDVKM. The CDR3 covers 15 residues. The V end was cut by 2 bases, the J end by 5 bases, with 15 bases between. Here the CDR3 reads CASSLPQLDSTEAFF. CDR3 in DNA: TGTGCCAGCAGTTTACCCCAATTAGACAGTACTGAAGCTTTCTTT.

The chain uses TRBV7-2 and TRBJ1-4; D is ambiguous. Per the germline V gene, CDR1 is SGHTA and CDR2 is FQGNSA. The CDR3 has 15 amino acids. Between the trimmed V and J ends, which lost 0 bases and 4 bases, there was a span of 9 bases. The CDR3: CASSLASTNNEKLFF. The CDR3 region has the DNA TGTGCCAGCAGCTTAGCGTCGACCAATAATGAAAAACTGTTTTTT.

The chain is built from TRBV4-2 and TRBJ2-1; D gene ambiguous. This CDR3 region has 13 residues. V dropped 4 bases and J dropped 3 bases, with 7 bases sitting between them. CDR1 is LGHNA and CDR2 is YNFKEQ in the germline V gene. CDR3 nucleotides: TGTGCCAGCAGCCTATACGACTACAATGAGCAGTTCTTC. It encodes CASSLYDYNEQFF.

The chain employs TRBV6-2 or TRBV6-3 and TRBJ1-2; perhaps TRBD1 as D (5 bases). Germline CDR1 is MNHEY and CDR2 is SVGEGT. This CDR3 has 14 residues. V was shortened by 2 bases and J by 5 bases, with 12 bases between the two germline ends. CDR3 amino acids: CASSYRGGTYGYTF. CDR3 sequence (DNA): TGTGCCAGCAGTTACCGCGGCGGGACTTATGGCTACACCTTC.

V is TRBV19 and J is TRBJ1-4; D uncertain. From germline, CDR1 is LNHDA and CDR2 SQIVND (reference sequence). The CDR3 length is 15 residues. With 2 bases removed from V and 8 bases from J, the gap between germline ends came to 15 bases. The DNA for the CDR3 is TGTGCCAGTAGTATAATGGGGATGGTTAGAGAAAAACTGTTTTTT. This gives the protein CASSIMGMVREKLFF.

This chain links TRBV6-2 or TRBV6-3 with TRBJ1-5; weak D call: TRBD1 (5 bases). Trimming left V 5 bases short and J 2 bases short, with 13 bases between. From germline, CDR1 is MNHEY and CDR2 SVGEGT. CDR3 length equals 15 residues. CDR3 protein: CASSPRGGGNQPQHF. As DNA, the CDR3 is TGTGCCAGCAGTCCCCGCGGGGGGGGCAATCAGCCCCAGCATTTT.

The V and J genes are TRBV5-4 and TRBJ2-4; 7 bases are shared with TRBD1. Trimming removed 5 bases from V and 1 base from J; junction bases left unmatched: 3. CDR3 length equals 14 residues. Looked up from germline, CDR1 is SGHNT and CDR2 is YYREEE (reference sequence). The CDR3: CASRLQGAKNIQYF. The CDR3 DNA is TGTGCCAGCAGATTACAGGGGGCCAAAAACATTCAGTACTTC.

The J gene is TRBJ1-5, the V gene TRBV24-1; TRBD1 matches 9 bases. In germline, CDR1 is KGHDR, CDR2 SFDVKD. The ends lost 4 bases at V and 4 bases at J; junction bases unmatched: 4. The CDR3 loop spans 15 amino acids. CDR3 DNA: TGTGCCACCAGTGACGGCGGGACAGGGAATCAGCCCCAGCATTTT. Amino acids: CATSDGGTGNQPQHF.